Shown below are 7 T cell receptor beta chains from a single sample sequenced in a study of cytomegalovirus exposure and HLA in healthy donors. PCR was performed using 60 Vbeta and 13 Jbeta primers. TCRdb's copy holds only in-frame clones and misses some; the assay was immunoSEQ multiplex PCR. The profile shows about 160,000 clones, about four fifths of them singletons. Source material: PBMCs. The origin of the receptors is a male donor in good health and CMV-seropositive.

CDR3 protein: CASSIVAGTGTGELFF. DNA for the CDR3: TGTGCCAGTAGTATAGTTGCGGGGACGGGCACCGGGGAGCTGTTTTTT. The chain is built from TRBV19 and TRBJ2-2; possible D gene TRBD2, 6 bases. Germline loops: CDR1 LNHDA, CDR2 SQIVND (reference sequence). This CDR3 comprises 16 residues. V dropped 1 base and J dropped 4 bases, with 13 bases sitting between them.

The gene calls are TRBV5-1 and TRBJ1-1; 9 nucleotides line up with TRBD1. This CDR3 is 16 amino acids long. Germline CDR1 reads SGHRS; CDR2 reads YFSETQ. V shed 4 bases and J 4 bases; nucleotides not matched to a gene: 11. The CDR3 region is CASSHRQGGGSTEAFF. CDR3 coding DNA: TGCGCCAGCAGCCATCGACAGGGGGGTGGTAGCACTGAAGCTTTCTTT.

This clone was seen only a few times. The rearrangement links TRBV2 to TRBJ1-1; TRBD1 matches 7 bases. Trimming removed 3 bases from V and 1 base from J; junction bases left unmatched: 5. This CDR3 spans 15 amino acids. Looked up from germline, CDR1 is SNHLY and CDR2 is FYNNEI. The CDR3 DNA reads as TGTGCCAGCAGTGAGGGGGGACAGTGGAACACTGAAGCTTTCTTT. Translated, it gives CASSEGGQWNTEAFF.

This chain joins TRBV7-2 and TRBJ2-7; 9 bases match TRBD2. The CDR3 runs to 15 residues. CDR1 is SGHTA and CDR2 is FQGNSA in the germline V gene. With V trimmed by 6 bases and J by 6 bases, 12 bases remained unmatched. Written as DNA, the CDR3 is TGTGCCAGCAGTTCCCAGAGCGGGGGGCCTAGCGAGCAGTACTTC. Protein sequence: CASSSQSGGPSEQYF.

V is TRBV5-5 and J is TRBJ2-1; 10 positions match TRBD1. The CDR3 has 20 residues. Trimming took 0 bases from V and 1 from J; bases not matched to a gene: 13. CDR1 is SGHKS and CDR2 is YYEKEE in the germline V gene (reference sequence). The chain's CDR3 is CASSLAVTGGFWISYNEQFF. The CDR3 DNA is TGTGCCAGCAGCTTGGCTGTGACAGGGGGCTTTTGGATATCCTACAATGAGCAGTTCTTC.

V gene TRBV2 combines with J gene TRBJ2-7, with 8 bases fitting TRBD1. Trimming took 7 bases from V and 4 from J; bases not matched to a gene: 6. This CDR3 spans 13 amino acids. From germline, CDR1 is SNHLY and CDR2 FYNNEI. Here the CDR3 DNA reads TGTGCCAGCATACGGACAGGGACTTACGAGCAGTACTTC. The encoded protein is CASIRTGTYEQYF.

V gene TRBV25-1 combines with J gene TRBJ2-2, with a possible D match to TRBD1 (6 bases). V was trimmed by 1 base and J by 1 base, leaving 10 bases between them. Germline CDR1 reads MGHDK; CDR2 reads SYGVNS. This CDR3 comprises 16 residues. Here the CDR3 reads CASSEFGGRNTGELFF. CDR3 in DNA: TGTGCCAGCAGTGAATTTGGGGGCAGGAACACCGGGGAGCTGTTTTTT.